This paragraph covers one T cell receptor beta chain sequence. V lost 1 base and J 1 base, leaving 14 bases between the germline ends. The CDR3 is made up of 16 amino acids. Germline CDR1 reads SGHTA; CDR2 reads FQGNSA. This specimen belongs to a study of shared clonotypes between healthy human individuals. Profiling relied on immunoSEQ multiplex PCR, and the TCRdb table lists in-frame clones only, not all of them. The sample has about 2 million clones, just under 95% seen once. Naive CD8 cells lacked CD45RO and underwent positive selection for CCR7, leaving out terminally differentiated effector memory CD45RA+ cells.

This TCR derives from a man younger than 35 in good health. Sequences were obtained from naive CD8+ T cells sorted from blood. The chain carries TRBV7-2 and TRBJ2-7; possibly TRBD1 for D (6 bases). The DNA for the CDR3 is TGTGCCAGCAGCTTAGAATGGGCAGGGGAATCCTACGAGCAGTACTTC. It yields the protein CASSLEWAGESYEQYF.